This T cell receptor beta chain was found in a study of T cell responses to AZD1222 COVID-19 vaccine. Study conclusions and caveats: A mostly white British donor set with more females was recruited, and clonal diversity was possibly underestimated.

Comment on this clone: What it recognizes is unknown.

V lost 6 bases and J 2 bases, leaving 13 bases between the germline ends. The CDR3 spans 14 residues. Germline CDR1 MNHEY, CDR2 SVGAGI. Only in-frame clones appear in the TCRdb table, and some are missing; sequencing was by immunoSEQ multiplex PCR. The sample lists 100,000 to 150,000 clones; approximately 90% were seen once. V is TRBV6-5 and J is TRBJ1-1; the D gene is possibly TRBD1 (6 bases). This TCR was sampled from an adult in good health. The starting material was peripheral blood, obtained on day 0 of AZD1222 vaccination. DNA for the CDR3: TGTGCCAGCAGGACGATACAGGGAAACACTGAAGCTTTCTTT. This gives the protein CASRTIQGNTEAFF.